This is a list of T cell receptor beta chains from one sample in a study of T cells in localized non-small cell lung cancer. The repertoire was sequenced with immunoSEQ multiplex PCR; TCRdb's copy has only in-frame clones and lacks some. The sample includes under 30,000 clones, 75% to 95% seen only once; the top ten take 6.9%. The sample here was peripheral blood, taken before any cancer treatment. Receptor source: a woman between 40 and 69 years old with stage I lung adenocarcinoma. The CDR3 runs from the conserved cysteine through the conserved F or W. D genes are given only for firm matches. A row's size may be missing; if present it is once, few, many or a size class.

clone size,V gene,D gene,J gene,CDR3 DNA,CDR3 protein
.,TRBV9,.,TRBJ2-7,TGTGCCAGCAGCCCCAGGACAAGCTACGAGCAGTACTTC,CASSPRTSYEQYF
once,TRBV7-9,.,TRBJ2-2,TGTGCCAGCAGCCTGGAGGGGGCCGGGGAGCTGTTTTTT,CASSLEGAGELFF
.,TRBV28,.,TRBJ2-1,TGTGCCAGCAGCCCCGGGACCGGACAAAGGAATGAGCAGTTCTTC,CASSPGTGQRNEQFF
.,TRBV7-8,TRBD2,TRBJ2-3,TGTGCCAGCAGCCATCTAGCGGGAGTTGGCGCAGATACGCAGTATTTT,CASSHLAGVGADTQYF
.,TRBV2,.,TRBJ2-1,TGTGCCAGCACCCAAGACTGGAGCTCCCCTGAGCAGTTCTTC,CASTQDWSSPEQFF
.,TRBV7-2,.,TRBJ1-4,TGTGCCAGCAGCTTAGCCGGCATGAATGAAAAACTGTTTTTT,CASSLAGMNEKLFF
.,TRBV7-9,TRBD2,TRBJ2-1,TGTGCCAGCAGCTCGAAATATAGCGGGATCAGAAGCTCCTACAATGAGCAGTTCTTC,CASSSKYSGIRSSYNEQFF
.,TRBV30,.,TRBJ1-1,TGTGCCTGGAGTGTTCTGAACACTGAAGCTTTCTTT,CAWSVLNTEAFF
.,TRBV7-2,.,TRBJ1-1,TGTGCCAGCAGCAATCAGCGCGCCCACACTGAAGCTTTCTTT,CASSNQRAHTEAFF
once,TRBV18,.,TRBJ1-1,TGTGCCAGCTCAAGAGACAGGAACTTTAACACTGAAGCTTTCTTT,CASSRDRNFNTEAFF
.,TRBV30,TRBD1,TRBJ2-5,TGTGCCTGGGGGGGACAGGGGGAGACCCAGTACTTC,CAWGGQGETQYF
.,TRBV27,.,TRBJ1-2,TGTGCCAGCAGTCCCCACCTAACCCAGCTGAAATATGGCTACACCTTC,CASSPHLTQLKYGYTF
.,TRBV10-3,TRBD1,TRBJ1-2,TGTGCCATCAGTGGAGGACAGGGGACCGTCTATGGCTACACCTTC,CAISGGQGTVYGYTF
.,TRBV11-2,.,TRBJ2-7,TGTGCCAGCAGCTTAGGAGGGTATGGCTACGAGCAGTACTTC,CASSLGGYGYEQYF
.,TRBV19,.,TRBJ2-4,TGTGCCAGTAGTGGGGGACTAGCCAAAAACATTCAGTACTTC,CASSGGLAKNIQYF
once,TRBV19,TRBD2,TRBJ2-7,TGTGCCAGTAGTATAGTAGCGGGGCTGTTGGGCGAGCAGTACTTC,CASSIVAGLLGEQYF
.,TRBV18,TRBD1,TRBJ2-5,TGTGCCAGCTCTCTATTCCGGGACAGCGGAGAGACCCAGTACTTC,CASSLFRDSGETQYF
.,TRBV6-5,TRBD2,TRBJ2-2,TGTGCCAGCAGAGCGAAGGGAGGGACCGGGGAGCTGTTTTTT,CASRAKGGTGELFF
.,TRBV29-1,TRBD2,TRBJ2-1,TGCATCGGGACTAGTGGCTTTGAGCAGTTCTTC,CIGTSGFEQFF
few,TRBV9,.,TRBJ1-4,TGTGCCAGCAGCGTAGGTGGGCCCTCAAATGAAAAACTGTTTTTT,CASSVGGPSNEKLFF